This T cell receptor beta chain originates from a study of shared clonotypes between healthy human individuals. This table comes from immunoSEQ multiplex PCR, and its TCRdb copy is limited to in-frame clones, with some not included. In the table there are approximately 95,000 clones, roughly two thirds of which are singletons. The germline V gene has CDR1 ENHRY and CDR2 SYGVKD. Trimming took 6 bases from V and 5 from J; bases not matched to a gene: 5. The CDR3 covers 15 residues. The receptor was isolated from a man under 40 in good health. The V gene is TRBV10-3, the J gene TRBJ1-5; 12 bases align to TRBD1. Specimen: memory CD8+ T cells sorted from blood. Subset of the sample: CD45RO+ cells pooled with CCR7-negative TemRA cells. CDR3 bases: TGTGCCATCAGGGGGGGACAGGGGGCTCATCAGCCCCAGCATTTT. It translates to CAIRGGQGAHQPQHF.